The 27 T cell receptor beta chains reported below all come from one sample, sequenced in a study of cytomegalovirus exposure and HLA in healthy donors. The primer mix had 60 Vbeta and 13 Jbeta primers. The method was immunoSEQ multiplex PCR; TCRdb's version includes in-frame clones alone and lacks a portion of them. The table has approximately 120,000 clones, 81% seen once. Sequenced material: PBMCs. The source is a woman aged 25 to 39 in good health and CMV-seronegative.

The rearrangement uses TRBV12-5 and TRBJ1-6; D is possibly TRBD1 (5 bases). The CDR3 totals 12 residues. Per the germline V gene, CDR1 is LGHNT and CDR2 is FRNRAP. The V end lost 4 bases, the J end lost 17 bases, and 15 bases lay between the germline ends. The CDR3 is CASGSLGGVIHF. CDR3 nucleotide sequence: TGTGCTAGTGGTTCCCTGGGGGGAGTGATCCACTTT.

The V call is TRBV7-8, the J call TRBJ1-5; 8 bases line up with TRBD1. In germline, CDR1 is SGHVS, CDR2 FQNEAQ. J was trimmed by 6 bases and V by 7 bases; bases with no gene match: 11. The CDR3 is made up of 15 amino acids. CDR3 loop: CASTTGGRGPQPQHF. The DNA for the CDR3 is TGTGCCAGCACCACGGGGGGCAGGGGGCCTCAGCCCCAGCATTTT.

This clone was counted once. The chain is built from TRBV29-1 and TRBJ2-3; 7 bases align to TRBD1. Trimming removed 5 bases from V and 2 bases from J; junction bases left unmatched: 7. Germline CDR1 and CDR2: SQVTM and ANQGSEA. The CDR3 runs 14 residues. The CDR3 spells CSVTRGQTTDTQYF. Here the CDR3 DNA reads TGCAGCGTTACCCGGGGACAGACCACAGATACGCAGTATTTT.

The rearrangement uses TRBV19 and TRBJ2-1; no clear D. The V end lost 6 bases, the J end lost 6 bases, and 9 bases lay between the germline ends. The germline CDR1 and CDR2 sequences are LNHDA and SQIVND (reference sequence). This CDR3 contains 12 residues. CDR3 region: CASSTLGNEQFF. CDR3 nucleotides: TGTGCCAGTAGCACCCTAGGCAATGAGCAGTTCTTC.

The rearrangement uses TRBV6-5 and TRBJ2-7, with TRBD2 matching 7 bases. CDR1 MNHEY and CDR2 SVGAGI come from the germline V gene. The CDR3 sequence is 13 residues long. The ends lost 5 bases at V and 6 bases at J; junction bases unmatched: 7. The CDR3 DNA follows: TGTGCCAGCAGTGAAAGGGCTAGCGGCGAGCAGTACTTC. It yields the protein CASSERASGEQYF.

This rearrangement joins TRBV2 to TRBJ2-1, with D uncertain. The V end lost 6 bases, the J end lost 0 bases, and 18 bases lay between the germline ends. Germline V gene sequence: CDR1 SNHLY, CDR2 FYNNEI. The CDR3 is made up of 17 amino acids. This CDR3 reads CASREYVSVSSYNEQFF. In DNA form, the CDR3 reads TGTGCCAGCAGAGAATATGTGAGCGTTAGCTCCTACAATGAGCAGTTCTTC.

V gene TRBV7-8 combines with J gene TRBJ1-2, with no clear D. This CDR3 has 13 residues. V lost 5 bases and J 1 base, leaving 8 bases between the germline ends. Germline-derived CDR1 and CDR2 are SGHVS and FQNEAQ. CDR3 sequence reads: CASSRRFNYGYTF. In nucleotides, the CDR3 is TGTGCCAGCAGCAGGAGGTTTAACTATGGCTACACCTTC.

The chain has TRBV7-3 and TRBJ2-7; 11 positions match TRBD1. The CDR3 is 16 amino acids. Trimming cost V 2 bases and J 3 bases; bases outside gene matches: 6. The germline V gene encodes CDR1 SGHTA and CDR2 FQGTGA. CDR3 amino acids: CASSLFGGQGVYEQYF. CDR3 bases: TGTGCCAGCAGCTTATTCGGGGGACAGGGGGTCTACGAGCAGTACTTC. The full variable domain, in which reference TRBV7-3 and TRBJ2-7 provide the parts outside the CDR3, is GAGVSQTPSNKVTEKGKYVELRCDPISGHTALYWYRQSLGQGPEFLIYFQGTGAADDSGLPNDRFFAVRPEGSVSTLKIQRTERGDSAVYLCASSLFGGQGVYEQYFGPGTRLTVT.

This clone was counted once. V gene TRBV15 combines with J gene TRBJ2-1; 7 nucleotides agree with TRBD1. Germline V gene sequence: CDR1 LNHNV, CDR2 YYDKDF (reference sequence). The trim removed 3 bases at V and 4 bases at J, leaving 9 bases unmatched. This CDR3 is built from 16 residues. The CDR3 DNA sequence: TGTGCCACCAGCAGGGAAAGTGGGACAGTATACAATGAGCAGTTCTTC. It specifies CATSRESGTVYNEQFF.

The chain couples TRBV6-1 to TRBJ1-1, with no clear D. V was clipped by 4 bases and J by 1 base, with 16 bases between them. Germline V gene data show CDR1 as MNHNS and CDR2 as SASEGT. The CDR3 is made up of 16 amino acids. CDR3 residues: CASSAQARTRNTEAFF. Written as DNA, the CDR3 is TGTGCCAGCAGTGCGCAGGCGCGTACCCGGAACACTGAAGCTTTCTTT.

The CDR3: CASSRAWTDNTEAFF. Here the CDR3 DNA reads TGTGCCAGCAGCAGAGCATGGACAGATAACACTGAAGCTTTCTTT. This chain uses TRBV21-1 with TRBJ1-1; the table assigns TRBD1, which was not confirmed against the DNA. TRBV21-1 is a recognized pseudogene. The CDR3 sequence is 15 residues long.

The chain employs TRBV6-5 and TRBJ1-3, with a weak D call TRBD1 (6 bases). V lost 0 bases, J lost 4 bases, and 7 bases lay in between. The CDR3 spans 14 residues. The germline V gene has CDR1 MNHEY and CDR2 SVGAGI. The CDR3 region is CASSYSTGGNTIYF. The CDR3 DNA reads TGTGCCAGCAGTTACTCCACAGGGGGAAACACCATATATTTT.

J is TRBJ1-1 and V is TRBV6-1; D perhaps matches TRBD1 (6 bases). Germline-derived CDR1 and CDR2 are MNHNS and SASEGT. Deletions cut 3 bases from V and 3 bases from J, with 17 bases between. The CDR3 length is 16 residues. The CDR3 DNA follows: TGTGCCAGCAGTGAGGGACAAGAGGGCCCCTACACTGAAGCTTTCTTT. Protein sequence: CASSEGQEGPYTEAFF.

The genes are TRBV6-1 and TRBJ2-7; 10 bases line up with TRBD2. The CDR3 loop spans 15 amino acids. The germline CDR1 and CDR2 sequences are MNHNS and SASEGT. Germline trimming cut 4 bases from V and 3 bases from J; bases unmatched to any gene: 6. CDR3 DNA sequence: TGTGCCAGCAGTGTCACCGGGACTAGCGACTACGAGCAGTACTTC. It is translated as CASSVTGTSDYEQYF.

This chain links TRBV7-2 with TRBJ2-5, with D perhaps matching TRBD2 (6 bases). The CDR3 extends over 14 amino acids. Germline V gene data show CDR1 as SGHTA and CDR2 as FQGNSA. With 5 bases removed from V and 0 bases from J, the gap between germline ends came to 10 bases. The CDR3 bases are TGTGCCAGCAGCCCTGGAGGGTACCAAGAGACCCAGTACTTC. Translation: CASSPGGYQETQYF.

CDR3 DNA sequence: TGTGCCAGCAGCTTAGCGCAGGAAATTGGCTACACCTTC. This encodes CASSLAQEIGYTF. This chain uses TRBV7-8 with TRBJ1-2; D is undetermined. The germline V gene encodes CDR1 SGHVS and CDR2 FQNEAQ. The CDR3 contains 13 residues. The V gene lost 0 bases and the J gene lost 7 bases, with 9 bases spanning the gap. The full variable domain, completed using reference TRBV7-8 and TRBJ1-2, is GAGVSQSPRYKVAKRGQDVALRCDPISGHVSLFWYQQALGQGPEFLTYFQNEAQLDKSGLPSDRFFAERPEGSVSTLKIQRTQQEDSAVYLCASSLAQEIGYTFGSGTRLTVV.

V and J are TRBV30 and TRBJ1-5; D unresolved. The CDR3 sequence is 18 residues long. Between the trimmed V and J ends, which lost 4 bases and 7 bases, there was a span of 29 bases. CDR1 is GTSNPN, CDR2 SVGIG, per germline (reference sequence). The CDR3 DNA reads as TGTGCCTGGATAAAGTCCGCAGCGCGGGCCTGGTTTTGGCAGCCCCAGCATTTT. It codes for CAWIKSAARAWFWQPQHF. The full variable domain, with the rest looked up from reference TRBV30 and TRBJ1-5, is SQTIHQWPATLVQPVGSPLSLECTVEGTSNPNLYWYRQAAGRGLQLLFYSVGIGQISSEVPQNLSASRPQDRQFILSSKKLLLSDSGFYLCAWIKSAARAWFWQPQHFGDGTRLSIL.

The chain recombines TRBV7-9 with TRBJ2-3; D gene unclear. CDR3 size: 18 residues. Germline V lookup: CDR1 SEHNR, CDR2 FQNEAQ (reference sequence). Here the CDR3 DNA reads TGTTCCACCTGGGTTTTTGAGGCGGTTGGTTGGATGGCAGATACGCAGTATTTT. It encodes CSTWVFEAVGWMADTQYF.

The chain joins TRBV27 to TRBJ1-2; a possible D gene is TRBD1 (5 bases). Trimming took 4 bases from V and 4 from J, leaving 10 bases between them. This CDR3 region has 13 residues. CDR1 is MNHEY, CDR2 SMNVEV, per germline (reference sequence). This chain's CDR3 is CASSSRERYGYTF. In DNA, the CDR3 is TGTGCCAGCAGTTCCAGGGAACGCTATGGCTACACCTTC.

V and J are TRBV11-3 and TRBJ2-1; TRBD2 might be the D (6 bases). This CDR3 region has 16 residues. V was pared by 3 bases and J by 4 bases, with 16 bases between. Germline values: CDR1 SGHNT, CDR2 YENEEA. For the CDR3, the DNA is TGTGCCAGCAGCTTCCGCGGGACCCGTTCTTACAATGAGCAGTTCTTC. Amino acid sequence: CASSFRGTRSYNEQFF.

This clone has just one count. The CDR3 bases are TGTGCCAGCAGCTTAGCGACAGGGGCACGGGAGACCCAGTACTTC. Translated, it gives CASSLATGARETQYF. This chain connects TRBV11-2 to TRBJ2-5, with 8 bases fitting TRBD1. This CDR3 contains 15 residues. V shed 1 base, J shed 5 bases, and the junction held 6 bases outside the gene matches. Germline CDR1 is SGHAT and CDR2 is FQNNGV.

The chain combines TRBV9 with TRBJ2-2; tentatively, D is TRBD2 (6 bases). Germline lookup yields CDR1 SGDLS and CDR2 YYNGEE. The CDR3 runs 14 residues. Trimming cost V 2 bases and J 4 bases, with 9 bases left between them. The CDR3 coding sequence is TGTGCCAGCAGCGTTGTGGGGGGCACCGGGGAGCTGTTTTTT. Encoded protein: CASSVVGGTGELFF.

The CDR3 nucleotides are TGTGCCAGCAGCTTGACCGGGGTTAGGGCCACTGAAGCTTTCTTT. Amino acids: CASSLTGVRATEAFF. The chain employs TRBV7-2 and TRBJ1-1, with D unresolved. Germline V lookup: CDR1 SGHTA, CDR2 FQGNSA. V lost 3 bases to trimming and J lost 4 bases, with 15 bases between them. This CDR3 is 15 amino acids long.

This chain uses TRBV7-9 with TRBJ1-3; TRBD1 might be the D (6 bases). V was cut by 5 bases and J by 6 bases, with 14 bases left in between. Germline lookup yields CDR1 SEHNR and CDR2 FQNEAQ (reference sequence). CDR3 length: 14 amino acids. The CDR3 spells CASSPLGGANTIYF. Written as DNA, the CDR3 is TGTGCCAGCAGCCCCCTTGGGGGGGCAAACACCATATATTTT.

The V gene is TRBV5-1, the J gene TRBJ2-1; tentative D call: TRBD2 (5 bases). The V end lost 2 bases, the J end lost 0 bases, and 12 bases lay between the germline ends. Germline V gene lookup returns CDR1 SGHRS and CDR2 YFSETQ. The CDR3 sequence is 16 residues long. DNA for the CDR3: TGCGCCAGCAGCTTACCCAGCGGAAGCTCCTACAATGAGCAGTTCTTC. Translation: CASSLPSGSSYNEQFF. The variable domain in full, completed from reference TRBV5-1 and TRBJ2-1, reads KAGVTQTPRYLIKTRGQQVTLSCSPISGHRSVSWYQQTPGQGLQFLFEYFSETQRNKGNFPGRFSGRQFSNSRSEMNVSTLELGDSALYLCASSLPSGSSYNEQFFGPGTRLTVL.

This chain links TRBV5-1 with TRBJ1-2, with TRBD1 identical over 8 bases. CDR3 length: 17 amino acids. V shed 0 bases and J 1 base; nucleotides not matched to a gene: 8. Germline CDR1 is SGHRS and CDR2 is YFSETQ. Here the CDR3 reads CASSLGGAGGNNYGYTF. The DNA for the CDR3 is TGCGCCAGCAGCTTGGGCGGGGCAGGGGGCAATAACTATGGCTACACCTTC.

The sample holds a few counts of this clone. The chain joins TRBV2 to TRBJ2-2; TRBD1 agrees at 9 bases. Per the germline V gene, CDR1 is SNHLY and CDR2 is FYNNEI. The CDR3 covers 14 residues. Losses at the gene ends were 7 bases for V and 7 bases for J; bases not matched to a gene: 7. The CDR3 nucleotides read TGTGCCAGCAATCCACAGGGGGCGGTCGGGGAGCTGTTTTTT. It encodes CASNPQGAVGELFF.